This TCR beta chain derives from a study of T cells after yellow fever vaccination. In TCRdb, the 5' RACE reads were re-called with MiXCR into one record per CDR3 protein. The table has some 600,000 distinct CDR3 sequences, more than 9% seen once; the top ten hold more than 12%. The CDR3 length is 13 residues. Germline CDR1 reads SQVTM; CDR2 reads ANQGSEA. Trimming left V 3 bases short and J 1 base short, with 9 bases between. Sequenced here: PBMCs, sampled on the day of the yellow fever booster vaccination. This chain links TRBV29-1 with TRBJ1-1, with a tentative D call TRBD1 (6 bases). The TCR comes from a man aged 30 to 45 who received the YFV17D yellow fever vaccine. The CDR3 sequence: CSVDLGANTEAFF. CDR3 DNA: TGCAGCGTTGATTTGGGGGCGAACACTGAAGCTTTCTTT.